This TCR beta chain was sequenced in a study of shared T cell receptors in the human thymus. Profiled with immunoSEQ multiplex PCR; TCRdb holds only in-frame clones, not every one. The data show 650,000 to 950,000 clones, roughly 85% seen once. The same sample was also used in a study of human thymus T cells. In that study: Among the donors, all were healthy Finnish infants having corrective surgery for congenital heart defects. The thymus was resected at corrective cardiac surgery. Thymic as well as blood repertoires seemed to favor certain V and J genes unevenly.

The sample consisted of thymocytes. The receptor was derived from a girl in the first two years of life with a congenital heart defect.

The CDR3 DNA is TGTGCCAGCAGCCCCGAGCGTAAGGACAGGCGAAAGTATGGCTACACCTTC. Its translation is CASSPERKDRRKYGYTF. The V and J genes are TRBV9 and TRBJ1-2; 7 bases match TRBD1. The CDR3 sequence is 17 residues long. From germline, CDR1 is SGDLS and CDR2 YYNGEE. The junction had 17 bases not matched to a gene; V was cut back by 4 bases and J by 5 bases.